This T cell receptor (beta chain) was recorded in a study of technical replicates of blood from four donors. Only in-frame clones appear in the TCRdb table, and some are missing; sequencing was by immunoSEQ multiplex PCR. The table lists roughly 79,000 clones, 75% to 85% of them singletons, with around 4% in the top ten. This clone occurred once. The CDR3 contains 17 residues. With 1 base clipped from V and 4 bases from J, the junction kept 5 bases outside the gene matches. CDR1 and CDR2 (germline): KGHSH, LQKENI. The source material was PBMCs. The sequence was obtained from a human donor in good health. Some clones in this sample may be carry-over from other donors' samples. This chain links TRBV18 with TRBJ2-1; 12 bases are shared with TRBD2. The CDR3 reads CASSPLATSGGYNEQFF. The CDR3 DNA follows: TGTGCCAGCTCACCACTTGCTACTAGCGGGGGGTACAATGAGCAGTTCTTC. The whole variable domain, remainder taken from reference TRBV18 and TRBJ2-1, is NAGVMQNPRHLVRRRGQEARLRCSPMKGHSHVYWYRQLPEEGLKFMVYLQKENIIDESGMPKERFSAEFPKEGPSILRIQQVVRGDSAAYFCASSPLATSGGYNEQFFGPGTRLTVL.